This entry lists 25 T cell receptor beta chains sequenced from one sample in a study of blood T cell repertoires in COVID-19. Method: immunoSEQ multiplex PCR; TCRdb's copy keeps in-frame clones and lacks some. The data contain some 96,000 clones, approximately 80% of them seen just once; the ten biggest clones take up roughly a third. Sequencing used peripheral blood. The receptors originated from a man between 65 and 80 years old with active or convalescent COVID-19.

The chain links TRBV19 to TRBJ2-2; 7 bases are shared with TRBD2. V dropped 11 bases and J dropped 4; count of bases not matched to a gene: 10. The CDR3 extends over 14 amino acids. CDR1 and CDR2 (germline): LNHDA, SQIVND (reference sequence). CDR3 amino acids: CAGASRGSTGELFF. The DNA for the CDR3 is TGTGCCGGAGCCTCTCGCGGGAGCACCGGGGAGCTGTTTTTT.

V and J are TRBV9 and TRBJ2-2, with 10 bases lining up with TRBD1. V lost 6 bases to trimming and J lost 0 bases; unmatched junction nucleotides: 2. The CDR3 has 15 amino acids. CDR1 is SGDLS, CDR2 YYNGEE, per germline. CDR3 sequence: CASTGQGANTGELFF. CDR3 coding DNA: TGTGCCAGCACCGGACAGGGGGCGAACACCGGGGAGCTGTTTTTT. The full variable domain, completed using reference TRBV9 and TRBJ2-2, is DSGVTQTPKHLITATGQRVTLRCSPRSGDLSVYWYQQSLDQGLQFLIQYYNGEERAKGNILERFSAQQFPDLHSELNLSSLELGDSALYFCASTGQGANTGELFFGEGSRLTVL.

CDR3 protein: CASSLVSGVQETQYF. DNA of the CDR3: TGTGCCAGCAGCTTGGTTTCGGGTGTCCAAGAGACCCAGTACTTC. This sequence joins TRBV5-6 and TRBJ2-5; unclear D gene. Germline CDR1 SGHDT, CDR2 YYEEEE. Trimming cost V 0 bases and J 1 base, with 10 bases left between them. The CDR3 is made up of 15 amino acids. Combining the CDR3 with reference TRBV5-6 and TRBJ2-5 gives the whole variable domain DAGVTQSPTHLIKTRGQQVTLRCSPKSGHDTVSWYQQALGQGPQFIFQYYEEEERQRGNFPDRFSGHQFPNYSSELNVNALLLGDSALYLCASSLVSGVQETQYFGPGTRLLVL.

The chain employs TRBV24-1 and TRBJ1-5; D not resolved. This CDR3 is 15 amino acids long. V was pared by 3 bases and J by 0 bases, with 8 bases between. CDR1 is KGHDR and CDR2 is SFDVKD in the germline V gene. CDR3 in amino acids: CATSDLPGSNQPQHF. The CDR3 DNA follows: TGTGCCACCAGTGATCTGCCCGGTAGCAATCAGCCCCAGCATTTT.

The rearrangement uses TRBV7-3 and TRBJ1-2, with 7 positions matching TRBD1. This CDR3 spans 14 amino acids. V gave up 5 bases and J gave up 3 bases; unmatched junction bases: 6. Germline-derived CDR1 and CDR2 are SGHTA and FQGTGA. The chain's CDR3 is CASSPAGTDYGYTF. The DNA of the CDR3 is TGTGCCAGCAGCCCCGCCGGGACAGACTATGGCTACACCTTC. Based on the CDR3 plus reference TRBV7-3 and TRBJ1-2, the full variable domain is GAGVSQTPSNKVTEKGKYVELRCDPISGHTALYWYRQSLGQGPEFLIYFQGTGAADDSGLPNDRFFAVRPEGSVSTLKIQRTERGDSAVYLCASSPAGTDYGYTFGSGTRLTVV.

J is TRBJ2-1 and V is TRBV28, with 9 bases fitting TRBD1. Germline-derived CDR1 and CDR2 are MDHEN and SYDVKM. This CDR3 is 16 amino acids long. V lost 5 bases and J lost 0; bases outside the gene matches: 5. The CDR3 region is CASSPGTGSSYNEQFF. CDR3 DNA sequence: TGTGCCAGCAGTCCCGGGACAGGGAGCTCCTACAATGAGCAGTTCTTC.

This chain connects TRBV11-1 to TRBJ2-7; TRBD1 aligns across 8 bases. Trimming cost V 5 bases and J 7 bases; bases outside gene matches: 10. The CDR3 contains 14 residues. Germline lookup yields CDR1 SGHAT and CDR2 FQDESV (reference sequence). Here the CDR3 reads CASSPPGQAGEQYF. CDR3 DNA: TGTGCCAGCAGCCCCCCGGGACAGGCGGGAGAGCAGTACTTC.

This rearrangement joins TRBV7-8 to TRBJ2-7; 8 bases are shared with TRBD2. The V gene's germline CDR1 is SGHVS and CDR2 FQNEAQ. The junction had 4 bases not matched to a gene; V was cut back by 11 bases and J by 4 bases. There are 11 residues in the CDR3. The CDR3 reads CAVGRGYEQYF. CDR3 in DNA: TGTGCCGTCGGGAGGGGGTACGAGCAGTACTTC. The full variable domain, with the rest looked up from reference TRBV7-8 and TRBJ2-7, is GAGVSQSPRYKVAKRGQDVALRCDPISGHVSLFWYQQALGQGPEFLTYFQNEAQLDKSGLPSDRFFAERPEGSVSTLKIQRTQQEDSAVYLCAVGRGYEQYFGPGTRLTVT.

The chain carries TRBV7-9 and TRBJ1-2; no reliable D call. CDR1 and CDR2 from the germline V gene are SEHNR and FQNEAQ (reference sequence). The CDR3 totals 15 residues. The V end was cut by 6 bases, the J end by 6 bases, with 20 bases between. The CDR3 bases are TGTGCCAGCAGTAAAATTATCGGGGAGTATCATGGCTACACCTTC. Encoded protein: CASSKIIGEYHGYTF.

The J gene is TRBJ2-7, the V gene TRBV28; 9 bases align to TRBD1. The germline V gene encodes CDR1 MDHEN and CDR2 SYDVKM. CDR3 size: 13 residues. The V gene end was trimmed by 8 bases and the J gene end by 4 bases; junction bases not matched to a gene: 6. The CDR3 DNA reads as TGTGCCAGCCTGGGACAGGGATCATACGAGCAGTACTTC. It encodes CASLGQGSYEQYF.

CDR3 nucleotide sequence: TGTGCCTGGACACAGGGTCGAGGTGGCTACACCTTC. Protein product: CAWTQGRGGYTF. The genes are TRBV30 and TRBJ1-2; the D gene is possibly TRBD1 (6 bases). CDR1 is GTSNPN, CDR2 SVGIG, per germline (reference sequence). V was trimmed by 4 bases and J by 7 bases, leaving 13 bases between them. This CDR3 region has 12 residues.

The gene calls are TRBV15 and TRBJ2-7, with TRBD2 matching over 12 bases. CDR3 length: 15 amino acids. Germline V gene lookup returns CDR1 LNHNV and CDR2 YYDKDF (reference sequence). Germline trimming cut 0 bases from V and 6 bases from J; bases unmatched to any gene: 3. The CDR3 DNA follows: TGTGCCACCAGCAGAGAGCTAGCGGGAGGGAGCGAGCAGTACTTC. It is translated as CATSRELAGGSEQYF.

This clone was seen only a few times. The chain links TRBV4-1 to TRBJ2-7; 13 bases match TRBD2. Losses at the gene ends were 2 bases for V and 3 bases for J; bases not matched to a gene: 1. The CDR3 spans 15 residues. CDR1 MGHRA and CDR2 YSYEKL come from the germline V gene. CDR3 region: CASSQRTSGSYEQYF. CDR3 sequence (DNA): TGCGCCAGCAGCCAAAGGACTAGCGGGAGCTACGAGCAGTACTTC.

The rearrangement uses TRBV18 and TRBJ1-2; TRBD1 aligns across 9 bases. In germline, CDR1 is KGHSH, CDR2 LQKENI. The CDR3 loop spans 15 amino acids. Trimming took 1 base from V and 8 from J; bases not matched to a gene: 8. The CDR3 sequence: CASSPLRGQGGGYTF. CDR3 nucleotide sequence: TGTGCCAGCTCACCACTACGGGGACAGGGAGGCGGCTACACCTTC.

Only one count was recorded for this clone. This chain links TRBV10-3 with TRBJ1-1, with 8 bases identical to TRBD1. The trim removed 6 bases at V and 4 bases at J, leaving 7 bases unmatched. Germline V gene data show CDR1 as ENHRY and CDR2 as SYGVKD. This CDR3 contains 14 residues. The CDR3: CAIRLPGTGTEAFF. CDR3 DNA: TGTGCCATCAGACTCCCCGGGACAGGCACTGAAGCTTTCTTT.

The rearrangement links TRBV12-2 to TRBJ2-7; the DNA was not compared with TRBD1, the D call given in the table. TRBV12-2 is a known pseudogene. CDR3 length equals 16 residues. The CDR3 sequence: CASRKFCRTGLDEQYF. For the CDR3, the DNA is TGTGCAAGTCGCAAATTTTGCAGGACAGGGTTGGACGAGCAGTACTTC.

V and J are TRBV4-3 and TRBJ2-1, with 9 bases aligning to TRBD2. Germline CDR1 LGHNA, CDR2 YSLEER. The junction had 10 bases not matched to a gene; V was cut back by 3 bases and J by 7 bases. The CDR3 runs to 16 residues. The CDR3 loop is CASSQRRGGQGNEQFF. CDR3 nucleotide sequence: TGCGCCAGCAGCCAGAGGCGGGGGGGCCAGGGGAATGAGCAGTTCTTC.

CDR3 loop: CASSLSVAGLSGDTQYF. CDR3 coding DNA: TGTGCCAGCAGTTTATCAGTAGCGGGTCTCTCCGGGGATACGCAGTATTTT. The chain is built from TRBV28 and TRBJ2-3, with 7 nucleotides matching TRBD2. CDR1 is MDHEN, CDR2 SYDVKM, per germline. V lost 1 base to trimming and J lost 6 bases; unmatched junction nucleotides: 13. The length of the CDR3 is 17 residues.

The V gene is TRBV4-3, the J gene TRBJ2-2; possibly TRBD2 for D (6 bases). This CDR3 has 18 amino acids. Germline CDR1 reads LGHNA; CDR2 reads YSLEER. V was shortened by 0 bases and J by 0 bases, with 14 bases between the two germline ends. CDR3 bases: TGCGCCAGCAGCCAAGACTCCCTAGCGAGATCGAACACCGGGGAGCTGTTTTTT. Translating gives CASSQDSLARSNTGELFF.

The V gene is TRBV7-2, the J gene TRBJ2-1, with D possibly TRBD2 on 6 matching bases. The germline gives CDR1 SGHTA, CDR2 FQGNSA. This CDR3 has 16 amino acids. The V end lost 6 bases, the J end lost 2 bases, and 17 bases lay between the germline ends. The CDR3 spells CASSTLARVTYNEQFF. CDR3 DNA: TGTGCCAGCAGTACCCTAGCGCGTGTTACCTACAATGAGCAGTTCTTC. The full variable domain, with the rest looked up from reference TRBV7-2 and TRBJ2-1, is GAGVSQSPSNKVTEKGKDVELRCDPISGHTALYWYRQSLGQGLEFLIYFQGNSAPDKSGLPSDRFSAERTGGSVSTLTIQRTQQEDSAVYLCASSTLARVTYNEQFFGPGTRLTVL.

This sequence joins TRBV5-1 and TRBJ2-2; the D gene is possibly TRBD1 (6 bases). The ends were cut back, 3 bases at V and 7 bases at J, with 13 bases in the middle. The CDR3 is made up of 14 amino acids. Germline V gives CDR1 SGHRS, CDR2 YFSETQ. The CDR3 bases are TGCGCCAGCAGCTCGGCGTCAGGGGTCGGGGAGCTGTTTTTT. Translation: CASSSASGVGELFF. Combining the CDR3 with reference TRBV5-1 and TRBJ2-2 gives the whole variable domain KAGVTQTPRYLIKTRGQQVTLSCSPISGHRSVSWYQQTPGQGLQFLFEYFSETQRNKGNFPGRFSGRQFSNSRSEMNVSTLELGDSALYLCASSSASGVGELFFGEGSRLTVL.

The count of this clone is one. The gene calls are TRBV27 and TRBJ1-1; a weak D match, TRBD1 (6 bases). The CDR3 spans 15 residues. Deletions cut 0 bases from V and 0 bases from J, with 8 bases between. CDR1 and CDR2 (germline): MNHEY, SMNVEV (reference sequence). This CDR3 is CASSLSGAMNTEAFF. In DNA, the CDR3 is TGTGCCAGCAGTTTATCGGGGGCGATGAACACTGAAGCTTTCTTT.

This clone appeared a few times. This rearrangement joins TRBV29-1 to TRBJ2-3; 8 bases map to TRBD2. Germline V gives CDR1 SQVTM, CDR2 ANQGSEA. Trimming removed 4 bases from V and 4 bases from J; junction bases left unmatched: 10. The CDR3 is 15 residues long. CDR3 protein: CSVVGRAGGPDTQYF. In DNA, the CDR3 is TGCAGCGTTGTAGGGAGGGCGGGAGGCCCAGATACGCAGTATTTT.

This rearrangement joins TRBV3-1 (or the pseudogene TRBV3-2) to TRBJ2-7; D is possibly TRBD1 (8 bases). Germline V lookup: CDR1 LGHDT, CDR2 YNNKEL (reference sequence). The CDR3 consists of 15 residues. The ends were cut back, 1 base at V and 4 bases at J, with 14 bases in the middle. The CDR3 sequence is CASSQVGQGGYEQYF. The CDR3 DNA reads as TGTGCCAGCAGCCAAGTTGGACAGGGAGGGTACGAGCAGTACTTC.

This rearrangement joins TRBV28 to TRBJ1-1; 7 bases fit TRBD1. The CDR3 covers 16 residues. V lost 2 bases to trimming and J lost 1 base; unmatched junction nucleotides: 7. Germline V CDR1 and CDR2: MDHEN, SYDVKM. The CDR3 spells CASSLGGAGGNTEAFF. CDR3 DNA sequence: TGTGCCAGCAGTTTAGGAGGGGCAGGGGGGAACACTGAAGCTTTCTTT.